This TCR beta chain was identified during a study of T cell repertoires in cytomegalovirus infection. Trimming stripped 1 base from V and 8 bases from J, with 12 bases between. The germline V gene has CDR1 LNHDA and CDR2 SQIVND (reference sequence). The CDR3 runs to 15 residues. TCRdb itself ran the reads through MiXCR, one entry per CDR3 protein. The sample shows some 940,000 distinct CDR3 sequences, around 32% of them seen only once. This clonotype was seen once. What it binds is not known. This receptor was taken from a human donor in good health (CMV status not recorded). Some clones in this sample may be carry-over from other donors' samples. The rearrangement uses TRBV19 and TRBJ1-6; D is uncertain. Sequences were derived from cultured CD8+ T cells from PBMCs, sampled from culture after CMV antigen stimulation. The CDR3 loop is CASSIGDIWDSPLHF. CDR3 nucleotide sequence: TGTGCCAGTAGTATAGGGGATATTTGGGATTCACCCCTCCACTTT.